This T cell receptor (beta chain) was retrieved from a study of graft-versus-host responses after intestinal transplantation. With 0 bases clipped from V and 7 bases from J, the junction kept 6 bases outside the gene matches. The CDR3 spans 15 residues. Germline lookup yields CDR1 LNHDA and CDR2 SQIVND (reference sequence). The table came from immunoSEQ multiplex PCR; TCRdb's copy has only in-frame clones and leaves some out. The data contain some 90,000 clones, 85% to 95% of them seen just once; the ten biggest clones take up roughly 0.36%. Details on this clone: Its antigen is as yet unknown.

V and J are TRBV19 and TRBJ1-2; 9 positions match TRBD1. This TCR derives from a human donor who was the organ donor for an intestinal transplant. Sequenced material: unstimulated CD8+ T cells sorted from spleen or lymph node cells, taken before transplant. The CDR3 DNA sequence: TGTGCCAGTAGTATAGATCAGGGGACAGGGTTTGGCTACACCTTC. This gives the protein CASSIDQGTGFGYTF. The full variable domain, rest sourced from reference TRBV19 and TRBJ1-2, is DGGITQSPKYLFRKEGQNVTLSCEQNLNHDAMYWYRQDPGQGLRLIYYSQIVNDFQKGDIAEGYSVSREKKESFPLTVTSAQKNPTAFYLCASSIDQGTGFGYTFGSGTRLTVV.